One T cell receptor (beta chain) is described in this entry. Sequence at one end of the junction differs from germline and may be a read error. These data originate in a study of blood T cell repertoires in COVID-19. Using immunoSEQ multiplex PCR, the repertoire was profiled, and TCRdb retains in-frame clones only, with some absent. Of tens of thousands of clones listed, about 84% are singletons. Germline CDR1 is SQVTM and CDR2 is ANQGSEA. This CDR3 region has 12 residues. In Seattle, patients joined the study during active infection and were tracked longitudinally. The source is a man in his 70s with COVID-19, enrolled during active disease. The chain uses TRBV29-1 and TRBJ1-1; D is uncertain. The sample was peripheral blood. The CDR3 here is CSVVWLNSEAFF. CDR3 sequence (DNA): TGCAGCGTCGTTTGGTTGAACTCTGAAGCTTTCTTT. The full variable domain, rest sourced from reference TRBV29-1 and TRBJ1-1, is SAVISQKPSRDICQRGTSLTIQCQVDSQVTMMFWYRQQPGQSLTLIATANQGSEATYESGFVIDKFPISRPNLTFSTLTVSNMSPEDSSIYLCSVVWLNSEAFFGQGTRLTVV.